This T cell receptor beta chain emerged from a study of CD8 T cells in ankylosing spondylitis. In the case of this clonotype: Antigen unknown.

This CDR3 has 19 amino acids. The germline gives CDR1 LGHNA, CDR2 YNFKEQ. V was pared by 0 bases and J by 1 base, with 9 bases of the junction left unmatched. A quantitative 5'-RACE method, one with molecular barcodes, was used to make TCR beta libraries. TCRdb used MiXCR to reprocess the 5' RACE reads, holding one entry per CDR3 protein. Seen here are 470,000 or so distinct CDR3 sequences, 25% to 30% observed once, and the top ten hold 0.89%. Points from the study as a whole: Matched ankylosing spondylitis synovial fluid reportedly contained a significantly enriched population of disease-linked clones. Some motif variants were previously reported in reactive arthritis synovial fluid and blood. Ankylosing spondylitis blood appeared to carry a characteristic TCR beta motif of eight or nine highly homologous variants. The authors found the disease-linked clones to be CD8+ and relatively rare in peripheral blood.

This TCR was sampled from a male donor with ankylosing spondylitis. The chain recombines TRBV4-2 with TRBJ2-5; 12 nucleotides agree with TRBD2. The sequencing input was blood, either unsorted or a sorted T cell fraction (not recorded which). The CDR3 sequence is CASSQEVPSGRVLQETQYF. The CDR3 DNA sequence: TGTGCCAGCAGCCAAGAAGTACCTAGCGGGAGGGTCCTCCAAGAGACCCAGTACTTC.